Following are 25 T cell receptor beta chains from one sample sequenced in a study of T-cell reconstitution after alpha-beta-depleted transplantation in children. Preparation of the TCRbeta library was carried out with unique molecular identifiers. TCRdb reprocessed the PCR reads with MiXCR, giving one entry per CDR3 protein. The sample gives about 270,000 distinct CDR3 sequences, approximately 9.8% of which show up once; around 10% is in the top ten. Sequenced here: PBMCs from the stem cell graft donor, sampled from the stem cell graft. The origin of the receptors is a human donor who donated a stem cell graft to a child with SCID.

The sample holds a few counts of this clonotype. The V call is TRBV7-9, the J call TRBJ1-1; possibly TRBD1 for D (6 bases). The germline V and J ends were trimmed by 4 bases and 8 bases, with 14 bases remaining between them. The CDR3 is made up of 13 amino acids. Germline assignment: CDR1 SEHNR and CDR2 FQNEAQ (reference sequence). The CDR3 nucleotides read TGTGCCAGCAGCTCGATTGGGGGGCCGGAAGCTTTCTTT. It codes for CASSSIGGPEAFF.

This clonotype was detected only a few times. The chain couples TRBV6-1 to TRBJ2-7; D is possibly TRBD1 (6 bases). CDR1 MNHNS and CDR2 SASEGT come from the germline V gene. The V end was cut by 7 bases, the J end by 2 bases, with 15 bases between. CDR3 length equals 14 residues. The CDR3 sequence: CASIVRGPPYEQYF. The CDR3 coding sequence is TGTGCCAGCATCGTCAGGGGACCCCCCTACGAGCAGTACTTC.

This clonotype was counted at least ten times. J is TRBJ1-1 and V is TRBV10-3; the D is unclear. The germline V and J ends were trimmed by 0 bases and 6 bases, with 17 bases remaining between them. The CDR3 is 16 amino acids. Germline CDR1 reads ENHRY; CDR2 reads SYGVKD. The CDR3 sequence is CAISESKGRVRAEAFF. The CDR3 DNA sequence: TGTGCCATCAGTGAGTCGAAGGGCCGGGTACGGGCTGAAGCTTTCTTT.

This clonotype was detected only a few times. The CDR3 loop reads CASSLGGTTYEQYF. For the CDR3, the DNA is TGTGCCAGCAGCTTAGGTGGGACTACTTACGAGCAGTACTTC. The V call is TRBV7-6, the J call TRBJ2-7, with TRBD2 identical over 7 bases. Germline V gives CDR1 SGHVS, CDR2 FNYEAQ. J lost 4 bases, V lost 1 base, and 4 bases had no gene match. The CDR3 length is 14 residues.

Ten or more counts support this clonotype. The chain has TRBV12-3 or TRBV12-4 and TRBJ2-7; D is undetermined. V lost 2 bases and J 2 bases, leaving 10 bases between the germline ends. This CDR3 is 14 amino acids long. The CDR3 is CASSLIGGAYEQYF. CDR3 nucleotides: TGTGCCAGCAGTTTAATTGGCGGAGCCTACGAGCAGTACTTC.

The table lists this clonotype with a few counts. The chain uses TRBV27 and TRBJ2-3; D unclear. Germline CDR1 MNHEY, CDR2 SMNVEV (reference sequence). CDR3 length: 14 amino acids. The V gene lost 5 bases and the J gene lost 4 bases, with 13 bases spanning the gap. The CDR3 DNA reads TGTGCCAGCAGTATCACCCCGCTAGCAGATACGCAGTATTTT. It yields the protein CASSITPLADTQYF.

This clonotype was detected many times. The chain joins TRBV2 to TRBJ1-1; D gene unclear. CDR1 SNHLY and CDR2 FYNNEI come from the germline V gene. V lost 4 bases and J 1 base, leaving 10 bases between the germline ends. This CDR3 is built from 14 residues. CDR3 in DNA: TGTGCCAGCAGTGTCGGAGGCGCGAACACTGAAGCTTTCTTT. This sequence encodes CASSVGGANTEAFF.

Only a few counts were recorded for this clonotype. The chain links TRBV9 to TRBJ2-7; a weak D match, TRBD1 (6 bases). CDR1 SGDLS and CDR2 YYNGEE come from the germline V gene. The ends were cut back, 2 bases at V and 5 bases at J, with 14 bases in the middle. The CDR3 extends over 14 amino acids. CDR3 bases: TGTGCCAGCAGCGTGTCGACAGGAACGGACGAGCAGTACTTC. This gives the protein CASSVSTGTDEQYF.

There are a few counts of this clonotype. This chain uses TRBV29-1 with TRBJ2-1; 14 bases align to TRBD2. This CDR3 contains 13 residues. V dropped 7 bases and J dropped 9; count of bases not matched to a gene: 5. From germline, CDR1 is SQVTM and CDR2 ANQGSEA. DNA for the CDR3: TGCAGCGCGACTAGCGGGGGGGCTCGTGAGCAGTTCTTC. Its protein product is CSATSGGAREQFF.

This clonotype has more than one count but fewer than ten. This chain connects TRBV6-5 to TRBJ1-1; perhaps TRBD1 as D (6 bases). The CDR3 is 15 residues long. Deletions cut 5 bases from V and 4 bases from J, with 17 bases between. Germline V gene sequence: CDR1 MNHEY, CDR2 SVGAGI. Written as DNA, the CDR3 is TGTGCCAGCAGTACACTAGGGGGAGGTGTCACTGAAGCTTTCTTT. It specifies CASSTLGGGVTEAFF.

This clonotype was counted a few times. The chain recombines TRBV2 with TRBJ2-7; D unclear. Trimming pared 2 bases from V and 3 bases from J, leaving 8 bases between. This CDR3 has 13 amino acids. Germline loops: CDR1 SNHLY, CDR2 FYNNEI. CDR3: CASSERSLYEQYF. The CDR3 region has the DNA TGTGCCAGCAGTGAAAGGAGCCTCTACGAGCAGTACTTC.

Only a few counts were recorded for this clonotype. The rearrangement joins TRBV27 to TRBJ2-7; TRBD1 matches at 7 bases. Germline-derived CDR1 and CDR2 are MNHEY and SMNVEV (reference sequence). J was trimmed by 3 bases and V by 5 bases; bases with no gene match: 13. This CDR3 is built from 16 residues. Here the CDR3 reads CASSLTLDRAIYEQYF. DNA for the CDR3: TGTGCCAGCAGTCTCACTTTAGACAGGGCTATCTACGAGCAGTACTTC.

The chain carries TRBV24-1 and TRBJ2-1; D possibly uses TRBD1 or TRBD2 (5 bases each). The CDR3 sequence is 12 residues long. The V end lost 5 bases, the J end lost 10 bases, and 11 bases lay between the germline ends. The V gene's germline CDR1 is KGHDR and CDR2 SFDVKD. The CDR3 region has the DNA TGTGCCACCAGTGGGACTTGGGGGGAGCAGTTCTTC. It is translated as CATSGTWGEQFF.

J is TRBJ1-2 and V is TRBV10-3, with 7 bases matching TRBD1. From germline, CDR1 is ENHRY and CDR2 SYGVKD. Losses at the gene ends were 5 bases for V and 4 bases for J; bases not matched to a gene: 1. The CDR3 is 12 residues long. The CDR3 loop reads CAISTGAYGYTF. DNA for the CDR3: TGTGCCATCAGTACAGGGGCCTATGGCTACACCTTC.

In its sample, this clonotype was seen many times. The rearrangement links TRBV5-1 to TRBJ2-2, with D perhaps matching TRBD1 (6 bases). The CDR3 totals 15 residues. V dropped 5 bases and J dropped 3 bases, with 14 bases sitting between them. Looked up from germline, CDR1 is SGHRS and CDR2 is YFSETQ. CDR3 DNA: TGCGCCAGCAGAAGGACAGCGGTTGACACCGGGGAGCTGTTTTTT. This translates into CASRRTAVDTGELFF.

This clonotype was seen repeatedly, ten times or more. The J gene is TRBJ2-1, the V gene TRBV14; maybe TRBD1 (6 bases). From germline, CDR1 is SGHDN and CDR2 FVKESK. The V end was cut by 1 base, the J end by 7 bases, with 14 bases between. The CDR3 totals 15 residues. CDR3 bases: TGTGCCAGCAGCCAAGTCAGGGGAGTACGTAATGAGCAGTTCTTC. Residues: CASSQVRGVRNEQFF.

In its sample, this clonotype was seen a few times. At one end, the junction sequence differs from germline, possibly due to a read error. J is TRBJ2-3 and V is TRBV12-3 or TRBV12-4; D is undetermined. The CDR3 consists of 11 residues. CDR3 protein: CASSLDSTFTF. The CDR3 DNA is TGTGCCAGCAGTTTAGACTCTACATTTACTTTT.

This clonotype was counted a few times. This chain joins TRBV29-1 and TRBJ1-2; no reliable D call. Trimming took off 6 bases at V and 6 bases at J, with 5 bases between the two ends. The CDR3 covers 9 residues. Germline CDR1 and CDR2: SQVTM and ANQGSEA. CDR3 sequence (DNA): TGCAGCGTCGGGGATGGCTACACCTTC. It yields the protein CSVGDGYTF. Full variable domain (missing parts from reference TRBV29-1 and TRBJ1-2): SAVISQKPSRDICQRGTSLTIQCQVDSQVTMMFWYRQQPGQSLTLIATANQGSEATYESGFVIDKFPISRPNLTFSTLTVSNMSPEDSSIYLCSVGDGYTFGSGTRLTVV.

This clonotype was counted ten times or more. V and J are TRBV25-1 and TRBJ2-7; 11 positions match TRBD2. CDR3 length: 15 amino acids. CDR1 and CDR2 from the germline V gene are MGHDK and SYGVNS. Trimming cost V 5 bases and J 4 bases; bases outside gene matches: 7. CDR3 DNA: TGTGCCAGCAGTCCCGGACTAGCGGGCTCTTACGAGCAGTACTTC. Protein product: CASSPGLAGSYEQYF.

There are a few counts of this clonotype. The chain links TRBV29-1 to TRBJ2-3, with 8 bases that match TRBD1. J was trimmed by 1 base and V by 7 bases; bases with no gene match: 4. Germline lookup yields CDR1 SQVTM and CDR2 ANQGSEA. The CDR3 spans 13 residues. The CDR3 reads CSGNRGGTDTQYF. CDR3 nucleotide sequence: TGCAGCGGGAACAGGGGGGGCACAGATACGCAGTATTTT.

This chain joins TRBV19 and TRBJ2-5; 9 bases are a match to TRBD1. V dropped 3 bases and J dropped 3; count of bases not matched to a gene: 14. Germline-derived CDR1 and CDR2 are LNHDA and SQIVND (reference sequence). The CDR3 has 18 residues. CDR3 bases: TGTGCCAGTAGTATGGGCCCAACCGTTACAGGGGGCGAAGAGACCCAGTACTTC. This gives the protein CASSMGPTVTGGEETQYF.

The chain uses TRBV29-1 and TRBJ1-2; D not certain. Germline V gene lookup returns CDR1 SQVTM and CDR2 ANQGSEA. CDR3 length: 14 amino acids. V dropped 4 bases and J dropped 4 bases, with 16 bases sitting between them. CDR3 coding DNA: TGCAGCGTTGGGAGTCCAGAATCTCTCTATGGCTACACCTTC. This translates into CSVGSPESLYGYTF.

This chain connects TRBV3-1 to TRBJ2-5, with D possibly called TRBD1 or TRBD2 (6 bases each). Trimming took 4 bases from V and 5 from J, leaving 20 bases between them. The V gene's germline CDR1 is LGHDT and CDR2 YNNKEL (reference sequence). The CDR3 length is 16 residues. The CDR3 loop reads CASSPIAGGVGETQYF. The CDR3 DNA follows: TGTGCCAGCAGCCCTATAGCCGGGGGCGTCGGGGAGACCCAGTACTTC.

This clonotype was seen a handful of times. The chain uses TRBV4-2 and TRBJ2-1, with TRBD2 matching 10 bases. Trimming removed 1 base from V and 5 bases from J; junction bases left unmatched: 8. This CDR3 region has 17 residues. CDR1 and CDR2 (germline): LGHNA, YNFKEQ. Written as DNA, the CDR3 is TGTGCCAGCAGCCAAGTAGGGGGACTAGCGCTGGACAATGAGCAGTTCTTC. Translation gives CASSQVGGLALDNEQFF.

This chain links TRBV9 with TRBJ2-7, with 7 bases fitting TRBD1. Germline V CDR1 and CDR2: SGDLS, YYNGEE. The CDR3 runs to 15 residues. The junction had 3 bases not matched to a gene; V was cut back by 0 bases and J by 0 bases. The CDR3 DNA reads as TGTGCCAGCAGCGTAGAGGGGACAGACTCCTACGAGCAGTACTTC. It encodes CASSVEGTDSYEQYF.